This T cell receptor (beta chain) was profiled in a study of cytomegalovirus exposure and HLA in healthy donors (dated by TCRdb to the late 2010s). Looking at the study overall: In an earlier analysis of about 560 of the donors, roughly 300 Gb of sequence data and 117 million unique TCR beta sequences from roughly 190 million T cells were reported. Around 320 gigabases of sequencing data and roughly 90 million unique TCR sequences were included in an early release covering several hundred HLA-typed donors. Of the roughly 410 genotyped donors, 70% to 90% were placed in the genetic ancestry cluster associated with self-reported Caucasian donors. The study aimed to test whether cataloging public T cell receptors could reveal signatures of past pathogen exposure. The study profiled the T cell repertoires of hundreds of subjects by immunosequencing and related them to cytomegalovirus serostatus. In addition to the first cohort of 666 subjects, a separate validation cohort of some 120 different subjects was used. To predict cytomegalovirus infection status, the study brought together high-throughput TCR immunosequencing, statistical association of individual TCRs with disease status, and machine learning. To study patterns of TCR occurrence, a later analysis re-analyzed previously published TCR beta repertoires from several hundred donors and added high-resolution HLA genotyping. Rather than using new phenotypic data, the later analysis identified candidate immune exposures from TCR beta sequences and from how often those sequences occurred across donors. In an earlier analysis of more than 550 of the donors, high-throughput TCR beta sequencing was used to judge whether each TCR beta V gene segment behaved as functional or pseudogenic. Alongside the repertoire data, information on donor age, sex, ethnicity and CMV serostatus was compiled. A later genetic analysis used genome-wide SNP genotypes for about 60% of the roughly 700 donors, treating that subset as a discovery cohort. All discovery cohort repertoires had been generated using a single sequencing platform. HLA typing covered class I and class II loci at four-digit resolution. Typing coverage differed by locus: A, B, C, DRB1 and DQB1 were typed in about 620-640 donors, DQA1 in about 500, DPA1 in 606, and DPB1 in 450 to 480. Because of strong linkage in the cohort, a handful of DR-DQ haplotypes were treated as single units for association and clustering. Across 398 genotyped donors of the cohort, an average of about 240,000 unique TCR beta nucleotide sequences per donor were sequenced, and roughly 20% of those sequences were non-productive. Summary of the overall study and its limitations: The authors suggested that the approach could potentially be generalized to other disease states and immunological phenotypes. According to a later analysis, TCR association rates differed among HLA loci, with DRB1 alleles showing the most associated TCRs and HLA-C alleles showing the fewest. CMV serostatus was the only immune exposure information available for the cohort. In vitro tests confirmed that a few of the cytomegalovirus-associated TCR beta chains recognize cytomegalovirus antigens. Broadly in line with IMGT annotations, most TCR beta V segments showed up in productive rearrangements about 87% or about 30% of the time in an earlier analysis of several hundred of the donors. A further reported finding was that TCR beta sequences accurately predicted the HLA-A and HLA-B alleles for most subjects in the first cohort. Correlated functional status among segregating V segments might be attributable to linkage disequilibrium, but an unknown experimental factor could not be ruled out. While some public TCRs were present in many individuals, most TCR sequences turned up only very rarely across donors. Because counts were too low, seventeen rarely observed V segments, including chromosome 9 orphons, were excluded from the earlier analysis of a few hundred of the donors. In a later analysis, HLA-associated TCR beta chains showed more clonal expansion and lower generation probabilities than non-associated chains that were equally common. HLA typing was unavailable for some donors at each locus, so association tests used only the typed subset. At a false discovery rate of 0.05, a later analysis linked about 17,000 TCR beta sequences to specific HLA alleles. A cluster of highly shared sequence variants was judged likely to be a technical artifact of the sequencing pipeline. Most CMV-associated TCR beta chains appeared to be HLA-restricted in a later analysis, and the HLA associations seemed to be driven largely by CMV exposure. A later genetic analysis associated a missense DCLRE1C variant with V-gene and J-gene trimming of TCR beta chains, and an independent cohort replicated the association. When HLA alleles, especially DR and DQ, strongly co-occurred, attributing TCR associations to individual alleles was difficult. The presence/absence analyses assumed that sequencing depth was roughly uniform across donors, and that assumption may not be true. In the study, around 160 TCR beta chains were listed as associated with cytomegalovirus. Only TCR beta chains were sequenced in this cohort, and the absence of alpha or paired-chain data limited detectable features. Several of the top co-occurrence clusters appeared to be linked to parvovirus B19, influenza, CMV and Epstein-Barr virus, according to a later analysis. Some IMGT-functional V segments, including TRBV6-2 and TRBV6-3, could not be distinguished by the 87-base-pair reads and were therefore excluded. The classifier was reported to diagnose cytomegalovirus status with high specificity and sensitivity in both the original cohort and the validation cohort. According to a later genetic analysis, donors in an Asian-associated ancestry cluster had fewer N-insertions in productive TCRs than the roughly 670-donor mean.

Library construction relied on the immunoSEQ multiplex PCR assay. For the multiplex PCR, a mixture combining 60 forward primers for TCR Vbeta segments and 13 reverse primers for TCR Jbeta segments was used. The CDR3 region of rearranged TCR beta genes was amplified from genomic DNA with a multiplex PCR assay. On the Illumina HiSeq System, the amplified TCR beta libraries were sequenced as 87-base-pair reads. The paper's data handling went like this. A later analysis counted around 72 million unique TCR beta chains across the 550 to 750 repertoires, and roughly 9.9 million of these chains were shared by at least two donors. To remove PCR and sequencing errors, raw reads were error-corrected and collapsed into unique sequences using a nearest-neighbor algorithm that merged closely related sequences. To assign V, D and J gene segments, CDR3 sequences were aligned to IMGT reference sequences. For a sequence to be retained, a match of at least six nucleotides to both a V gene segment and a J gene segment was required. A rearrangement counted as productive if the CDR3 had no stop codons and remained in frame with V and J, and every other rearrangement counted as non-productive. Following IMGT convention, CDR3 was defined as the stretch from the second conserved V-encoded cysteine up to the conserved J-encoded phenylalanine. In an earlier analysis of more than 550 of the donors, sequences lacking an unambiguous match to a single V gene segment were excluded. In an earlier analysis of 587 of the donors, V segments were called functional above 56.7% productive rearrangements and were called segregating when the between-donor standard deviation exceeded 5%. A statistical classification framework was built for diagnosing cytomegalovirus status from the catalog of TCR beta chain sequences. In a later analysis, V and J genes were assigned by comparing TCR nucleotide sequences against IMGT/GENE-DB human TR gene sequences. The TCRdist pipeline was used in a later analysis to assign CDR3 sequences and most-parsimonious VDJ recombination scenarios. In a later analysis, each TCR beta chain was defined by its CDR3 amino acid sequence together with its V-gene family, and reads lacking a unique V-gene family were excluded. As a way to deal with suspected cross-contamination and a sequencing artifact, a later analysis dropped 450 to 600 nucleotide sequences that were highly shared and had low generation probability. In a later analysis, a clonal expansion index for each public chain was calculated from normalized within-repertoire ranks of inferred template counts. In a later analysis, generation probabilities were computed using a VDJ recombination model fitted to out-of-frame rearrangements, and the results were checked against IGoR. Hypergeometric tests were used in a later analysis to score TCR-TCR, TCR-HLA and TCR-CMV co-occurrence, with a repertoire-size bias correction applied to the TCR pairs. A later analysis estimated false discovery rates by permuting HLA or CMV assignments 20 times. A later analysis grouped co-occurring TCRs with DBSCAN, adding TCRdist sequence similarity when clustering within HLA-allele-positive subsets. Repertoires with fewer than 30,000 or more than 120,000 public chains were left out of co-occurrence clustering, as were about five repertoires with anomalous nucleotide sharing. TCRdb provides this immuneACCESS table in a form limited to in-frame rearrangements. Some clones are lacking; in checked studies, under half of them reflect an unresolved V gene, and why the rest are absent is not known. V, J and clone size are taken as reported in that table, and D and trimming were inferred from the DNA itself. In this sample the table shows 100,000 to 150,000 clones, 80% of which occur a single time. The top ten clonotypes cover 4% of the sample.

For CDR1 and CDR2, the germline V gene lists MDHEN and SYDVKM. From V the trimming removes 3 bases and from J it removes 7 bases, while the gene matches leave 4 bases of the junction unaccounted for. The CDR3 starts with the cysteine, ends with the phenylalanine, and has 15 residues. CDR3 DNA only is kept here, 45 bases in frame from base 1. This clone was found once. Its antigen specificity is not known. No much larger clone is present one base from it, and per-base qualities are unavailable. The cohort was made up of roughly 670 healthy bone marrow donors. Cohort members were all nominally healthy when sampled, although unrecorded immune exposures were likely present. The donor tested CMV seronegative and was one of the 352 seronegative cohort members. A peripheral blood sample was collected from each donor, and TCR beta sequencing was performed on peripheral blood mononuclear cells. The Qiagen DNeasy Blood Extraction Kit was used to extract genomic DNA from the blood cell samples.

Here the chain combines TRBV28 and TRBJ2-1; the central 12 bases match TRBD2. The sequence was obtained from a woman between 35 and 50 years old in good health and CMV-seronegative. Sequenced sample: PBMCs. The DNA is TGTGCCAGCAGTTTCCCGGGACTAGCGGGTAATGAGCAGTTCTTC. The encoded protein is CASSFPGLAGNEQFF.